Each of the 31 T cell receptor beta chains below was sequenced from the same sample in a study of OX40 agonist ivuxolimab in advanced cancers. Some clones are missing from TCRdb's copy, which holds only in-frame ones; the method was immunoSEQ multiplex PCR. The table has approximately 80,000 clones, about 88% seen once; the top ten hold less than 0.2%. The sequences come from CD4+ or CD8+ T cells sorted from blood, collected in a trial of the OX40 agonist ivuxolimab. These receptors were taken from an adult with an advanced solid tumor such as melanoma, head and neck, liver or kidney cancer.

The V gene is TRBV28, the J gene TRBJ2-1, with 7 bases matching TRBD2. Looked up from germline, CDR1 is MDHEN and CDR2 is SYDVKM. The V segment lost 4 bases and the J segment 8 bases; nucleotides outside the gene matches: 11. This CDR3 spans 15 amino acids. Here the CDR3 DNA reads TGTGCCAGCAGTTGGACTAGTTTGGGACGAGATGAGCAGTTCTTC. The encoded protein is CASSWTSLGRDEQFF.

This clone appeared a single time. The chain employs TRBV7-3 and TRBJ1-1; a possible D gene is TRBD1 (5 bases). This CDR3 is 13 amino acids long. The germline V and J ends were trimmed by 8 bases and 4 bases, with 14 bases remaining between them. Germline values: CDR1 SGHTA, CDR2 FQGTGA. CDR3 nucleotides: TGTGCCAGCCAAAAACCTGACAGCACTGAAGCTTTCTTT. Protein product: CASQKPDSTEAFF. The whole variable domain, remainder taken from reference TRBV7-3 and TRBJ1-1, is GAGVSQTPSNKVTEKGKYVELRCDPISGHTALYWYRQSLGQGPEFLIYFQGTGAADDSGLPNDRFFAVRPEGSVSTLKIQRTERGDSAVYLCASQKPDSTEAFFGQGTRLTVV.

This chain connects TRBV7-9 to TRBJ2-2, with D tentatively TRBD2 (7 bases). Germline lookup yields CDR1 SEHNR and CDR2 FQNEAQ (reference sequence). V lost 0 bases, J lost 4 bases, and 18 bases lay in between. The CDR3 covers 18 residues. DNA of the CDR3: TGTGCCAGCAGCTTAGCGGGGGGGCTTGTCACGGGCACCGGGGAGCTGTTTTTT. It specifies CASSLAGGLVTGTGELFF.

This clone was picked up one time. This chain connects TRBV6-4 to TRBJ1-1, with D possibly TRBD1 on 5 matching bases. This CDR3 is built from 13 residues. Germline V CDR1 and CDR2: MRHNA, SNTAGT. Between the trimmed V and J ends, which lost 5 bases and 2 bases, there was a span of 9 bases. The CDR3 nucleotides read TGTGCCAGCAGTTTTGACAGTAACACTGAAGCTTTCTTT. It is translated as CASSFDSNTEAFF.

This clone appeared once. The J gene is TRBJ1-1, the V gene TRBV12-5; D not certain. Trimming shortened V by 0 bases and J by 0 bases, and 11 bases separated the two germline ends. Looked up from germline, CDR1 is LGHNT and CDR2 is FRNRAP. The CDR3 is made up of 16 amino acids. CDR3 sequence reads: CASGLVGGWVNTEAFF. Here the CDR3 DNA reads TGTGCTAGTGGTTTGGTCGGCGGGTGGGTGAACACTGAAGCTTTCTTT.

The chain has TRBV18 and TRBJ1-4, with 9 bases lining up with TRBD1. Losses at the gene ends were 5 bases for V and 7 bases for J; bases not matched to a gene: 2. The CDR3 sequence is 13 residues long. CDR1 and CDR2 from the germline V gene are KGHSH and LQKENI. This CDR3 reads CASSADRGEKLFF. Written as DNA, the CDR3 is TGTGCCAGCTCAGCGGACAGGGGTGAAAAACTGTTTTTT.

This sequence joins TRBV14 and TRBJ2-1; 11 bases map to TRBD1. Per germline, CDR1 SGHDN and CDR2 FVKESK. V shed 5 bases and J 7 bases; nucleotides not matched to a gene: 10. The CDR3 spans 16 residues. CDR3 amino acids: CASSEWGTGGSNEQFF. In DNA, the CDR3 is TGTGCCAGCAGCGAGTGGGGGACAGGGGGGTCGAATGAGCAGTTCTTC.

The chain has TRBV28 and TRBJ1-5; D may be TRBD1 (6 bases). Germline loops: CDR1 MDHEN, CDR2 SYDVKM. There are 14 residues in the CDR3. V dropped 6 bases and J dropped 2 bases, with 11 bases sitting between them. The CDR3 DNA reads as TGTGCCAGCAGAGCCACAGGGCGCAATCAGCCCCAGCATTTT. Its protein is CASRATGRNQPQHF.

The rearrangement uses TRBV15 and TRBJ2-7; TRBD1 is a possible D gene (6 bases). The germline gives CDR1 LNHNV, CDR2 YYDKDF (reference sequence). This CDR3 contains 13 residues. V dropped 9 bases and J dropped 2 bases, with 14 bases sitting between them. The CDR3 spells CATRARGAYEQYF. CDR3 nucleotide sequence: TGTGCCACTCGCGCCAGGGGTGCCTACGAGCAGTACTTC.

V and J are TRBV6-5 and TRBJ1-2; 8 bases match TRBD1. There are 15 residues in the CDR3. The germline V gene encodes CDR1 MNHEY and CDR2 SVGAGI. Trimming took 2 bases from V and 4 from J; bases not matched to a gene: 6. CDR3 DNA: TGTGCCAGCAGTTACGTGCGGGACAGGAGCTATGGCTACACCTTC. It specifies CASSYVRDRSYGYTF.

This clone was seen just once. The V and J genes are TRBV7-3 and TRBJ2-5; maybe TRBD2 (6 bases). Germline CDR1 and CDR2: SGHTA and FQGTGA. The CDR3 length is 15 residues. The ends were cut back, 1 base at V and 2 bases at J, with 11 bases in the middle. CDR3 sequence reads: CASSLSGTLQETQYF. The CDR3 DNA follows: TGTGCCAGCAGCTTAAGCGGGACGCTGCAAGAGACCCAGTACTTC.

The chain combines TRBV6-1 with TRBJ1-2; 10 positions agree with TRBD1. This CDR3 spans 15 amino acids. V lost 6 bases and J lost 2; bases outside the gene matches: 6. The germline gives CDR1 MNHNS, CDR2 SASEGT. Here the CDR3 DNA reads TGTGCCAGCAGCACCCGGGACAGGGGAAACTATGGCTACACCTTC. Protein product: CASSTRDRGNYGYTF.

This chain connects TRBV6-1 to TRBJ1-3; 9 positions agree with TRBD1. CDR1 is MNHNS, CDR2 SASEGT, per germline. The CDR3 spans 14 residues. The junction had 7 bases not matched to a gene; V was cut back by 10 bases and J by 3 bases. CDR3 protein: CAMGQGSYGNTIYF. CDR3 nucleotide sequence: TGTGCCATGGGACAGGGTTCATATGGAAACACCATATATTTT.

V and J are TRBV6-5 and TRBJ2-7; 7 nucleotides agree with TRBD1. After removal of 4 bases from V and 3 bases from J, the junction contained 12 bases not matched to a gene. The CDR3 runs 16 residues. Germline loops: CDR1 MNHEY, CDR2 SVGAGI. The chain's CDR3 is CASSFQGQSLGYEQYF. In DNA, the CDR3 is TGTGCCAGCAGTTTTCAGGGACAGTCCCTTGGCTACGAGCAGTACTTC.

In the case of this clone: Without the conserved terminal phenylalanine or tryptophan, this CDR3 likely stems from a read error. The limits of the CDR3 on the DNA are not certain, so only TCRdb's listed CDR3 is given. CDR3 in amino acids: CASSHRQGRT. The genes are TRBV21-1 and TRBJ2-7; TRBD1, the table's D call, lacks a check against the DNA. TRBV21-1 is a listed pseudogene. Including both end residues, the CDR3 is 10 amino acids long.

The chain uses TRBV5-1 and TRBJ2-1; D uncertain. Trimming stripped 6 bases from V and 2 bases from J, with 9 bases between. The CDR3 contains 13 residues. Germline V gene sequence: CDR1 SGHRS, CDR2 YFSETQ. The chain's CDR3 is CASMRQPYNEQFF. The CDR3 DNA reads TGCGCCAGCATGCGACAACCCTACAATGAGCAGTTCTTC.

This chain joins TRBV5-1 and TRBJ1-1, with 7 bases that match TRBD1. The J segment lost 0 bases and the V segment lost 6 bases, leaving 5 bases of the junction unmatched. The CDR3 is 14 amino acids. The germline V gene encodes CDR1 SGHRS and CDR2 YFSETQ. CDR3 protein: CASKEQGMNTEAFF. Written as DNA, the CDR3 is TGCGCCAGCAAGGAACAGGGGATGAACACTGAAGCTTTCTTT.

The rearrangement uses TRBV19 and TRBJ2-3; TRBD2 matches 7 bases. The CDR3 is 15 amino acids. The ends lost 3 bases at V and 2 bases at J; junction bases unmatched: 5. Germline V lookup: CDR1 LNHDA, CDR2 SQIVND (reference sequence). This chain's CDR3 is CASSMGSGFTDTQYF. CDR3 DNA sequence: TGTGCCAGTAGTATGGGTAGCGGGTTCACAGATACGCAGTATTTT.

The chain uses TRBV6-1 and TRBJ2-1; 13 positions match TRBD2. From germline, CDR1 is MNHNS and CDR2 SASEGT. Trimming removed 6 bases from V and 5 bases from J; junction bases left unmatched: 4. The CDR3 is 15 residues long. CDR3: CASSLGLAGNNEQFF. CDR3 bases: TGTGCCAGCAGCTTGGGACTAGCGGGGAACAATGAGCAGTTCTTC.

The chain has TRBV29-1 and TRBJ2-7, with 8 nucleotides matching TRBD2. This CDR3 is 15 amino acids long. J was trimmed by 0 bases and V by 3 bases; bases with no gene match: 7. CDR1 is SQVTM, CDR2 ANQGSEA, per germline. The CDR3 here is CSVDPAGDLSYEQYF. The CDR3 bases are TGCAGCGTTGACCCAGCGGGAGATCTCTCCTACGAGCAGTACTTC.

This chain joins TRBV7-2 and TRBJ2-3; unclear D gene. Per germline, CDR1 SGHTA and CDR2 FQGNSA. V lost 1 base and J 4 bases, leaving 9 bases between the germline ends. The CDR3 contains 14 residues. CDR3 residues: CASSLGWAADTQYF. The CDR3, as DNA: TGTGCCAGCAGCTTAGGGTGGGCAGCAGATACGCAGTATTTT.

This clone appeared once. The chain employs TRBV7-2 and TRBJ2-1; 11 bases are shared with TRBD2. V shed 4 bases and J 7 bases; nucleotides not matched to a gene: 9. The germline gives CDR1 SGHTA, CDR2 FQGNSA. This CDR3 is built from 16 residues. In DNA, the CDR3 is TGTGCCAGCAGCTCTCAACTAGCGGGAGCGGGGAATGAGCAGTTCTTC. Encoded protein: CASSSQLAGAGNEQFF.

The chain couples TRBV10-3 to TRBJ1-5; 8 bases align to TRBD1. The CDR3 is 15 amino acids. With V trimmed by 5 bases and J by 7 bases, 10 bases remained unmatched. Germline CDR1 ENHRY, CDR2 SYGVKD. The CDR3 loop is CAISPGTGVRQPQHF. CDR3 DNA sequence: TGTGCCATCAGTCCGGGGACAGGCGTTCGACAGCCCCAGCATTTT.

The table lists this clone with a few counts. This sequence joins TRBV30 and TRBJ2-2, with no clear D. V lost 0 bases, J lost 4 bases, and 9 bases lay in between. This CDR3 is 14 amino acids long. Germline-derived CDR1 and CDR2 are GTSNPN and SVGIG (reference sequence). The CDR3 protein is CAWSVFLGTGELFF. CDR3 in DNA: TGTGCCTGGAGTGTATTCCTAGGCACCGGGGAGCTGTTTTTT.

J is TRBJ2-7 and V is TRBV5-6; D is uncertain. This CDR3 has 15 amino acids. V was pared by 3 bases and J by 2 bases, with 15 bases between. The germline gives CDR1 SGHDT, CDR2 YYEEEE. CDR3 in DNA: TGTGCCAGCAGCTCTTGGACCCGGCCCACCTACGAGCAGTACGTC. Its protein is CASSSWTRPTYEQYV.

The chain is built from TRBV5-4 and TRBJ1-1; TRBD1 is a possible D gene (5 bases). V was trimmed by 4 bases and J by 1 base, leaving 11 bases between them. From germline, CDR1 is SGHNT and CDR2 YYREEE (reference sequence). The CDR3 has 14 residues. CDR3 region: CASSPGQQNTEAFF. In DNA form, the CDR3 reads TGTGCCAGCAGCCCCGGACAACAGAACACTGAAGCTTTCTTT.

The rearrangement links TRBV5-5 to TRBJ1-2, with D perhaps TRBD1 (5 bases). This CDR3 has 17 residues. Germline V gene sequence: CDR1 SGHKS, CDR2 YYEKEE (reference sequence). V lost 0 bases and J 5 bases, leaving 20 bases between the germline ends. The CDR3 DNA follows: TGTGCCAGCAGCTTGGACGGGCAGGGAACGTTGGAGTATGGCTACACCTTC. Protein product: CASSLDGQGTLEYGYTF.

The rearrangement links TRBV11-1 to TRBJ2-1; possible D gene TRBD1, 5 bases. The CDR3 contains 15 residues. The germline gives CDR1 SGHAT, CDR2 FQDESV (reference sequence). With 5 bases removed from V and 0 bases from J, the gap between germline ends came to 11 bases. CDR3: CASSPQVTSYNEQFF. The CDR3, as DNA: TGTGCCAGCAGCCCACAGGTTACCTCCTACAATGAGCAGTTCTTC.

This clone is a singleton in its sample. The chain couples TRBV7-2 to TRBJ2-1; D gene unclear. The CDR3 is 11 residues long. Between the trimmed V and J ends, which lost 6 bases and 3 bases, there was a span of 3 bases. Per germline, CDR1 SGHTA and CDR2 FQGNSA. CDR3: CASSFYNEQFF. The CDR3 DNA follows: TGTGCCAGCAGTTTCTACAATGAGCAGTTCTTC.

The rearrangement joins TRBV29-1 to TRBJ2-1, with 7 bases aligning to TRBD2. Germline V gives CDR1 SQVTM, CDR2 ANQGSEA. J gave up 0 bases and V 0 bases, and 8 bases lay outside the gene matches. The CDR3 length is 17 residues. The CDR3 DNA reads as TGCAGCGTTGAAGATCCTAGCGGAACTACCTCCTACAATGAGCAGTTCTTC. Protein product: CSVEDPSGTTSYNEQFF.

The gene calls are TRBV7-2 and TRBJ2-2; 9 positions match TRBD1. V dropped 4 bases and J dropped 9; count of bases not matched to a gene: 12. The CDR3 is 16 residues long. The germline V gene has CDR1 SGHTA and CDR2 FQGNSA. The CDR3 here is CASSSPTGGSLRELFF. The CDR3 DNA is TGTGCCAGCAGCTCCCCAACAGGGGGCAGCCTGCGGGAGCTGTTTTTT.